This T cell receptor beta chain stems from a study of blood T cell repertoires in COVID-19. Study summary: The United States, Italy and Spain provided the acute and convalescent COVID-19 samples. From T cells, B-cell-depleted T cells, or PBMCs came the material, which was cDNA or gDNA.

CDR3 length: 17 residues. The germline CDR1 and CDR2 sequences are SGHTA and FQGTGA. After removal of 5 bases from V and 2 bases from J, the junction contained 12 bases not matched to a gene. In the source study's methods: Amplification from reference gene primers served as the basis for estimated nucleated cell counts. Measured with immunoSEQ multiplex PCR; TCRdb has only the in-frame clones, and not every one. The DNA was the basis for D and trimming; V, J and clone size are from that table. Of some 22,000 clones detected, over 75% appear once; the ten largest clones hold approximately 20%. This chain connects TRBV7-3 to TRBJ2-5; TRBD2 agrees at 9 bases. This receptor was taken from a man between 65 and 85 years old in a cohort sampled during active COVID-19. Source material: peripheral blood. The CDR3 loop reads CASSLQPGLARQETQYF. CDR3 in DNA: TGTGCCAGCAGCCTACAACCCGGACTAGCGCGTCAAGAGACCCAGTACTTC.